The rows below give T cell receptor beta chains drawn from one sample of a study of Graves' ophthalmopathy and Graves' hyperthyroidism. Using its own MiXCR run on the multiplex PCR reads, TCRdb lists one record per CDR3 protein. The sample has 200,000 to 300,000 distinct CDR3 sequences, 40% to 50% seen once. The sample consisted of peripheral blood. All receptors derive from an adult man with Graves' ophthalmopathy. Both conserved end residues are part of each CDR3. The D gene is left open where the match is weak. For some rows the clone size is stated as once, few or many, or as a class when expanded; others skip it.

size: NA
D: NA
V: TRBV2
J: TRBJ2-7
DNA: TGTGCCAGCAGTGAGGACCTATCCTACGAGCAGTACTTC
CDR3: CASSEDLSYEQYF

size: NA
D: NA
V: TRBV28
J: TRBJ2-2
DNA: TGTGCCAGCAGTTTAAGTCAGACCAACACCGGGGAGCTGTTTTTT
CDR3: CASSLSQTNTGELFF

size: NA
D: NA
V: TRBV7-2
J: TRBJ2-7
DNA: TGTGCCAGCAGACACCCCGGGCAAGACGAGCAGTACTTC
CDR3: CASRHPGQDEQYF

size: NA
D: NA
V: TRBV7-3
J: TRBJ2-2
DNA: TGTGCCAGCAGCTCTACGGGGCTTAACACCGGGGAGCTGTTTTTT
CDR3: CASSSTGLNTGELFF

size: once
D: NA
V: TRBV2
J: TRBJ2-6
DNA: TGTGCCAGCAGTGTATTCGGCTCTGGGGCCAATGTCCTGACTTTC
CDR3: CASSVFGSGANVLTF

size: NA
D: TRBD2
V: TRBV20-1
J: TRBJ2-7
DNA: TGCAGTGCTAGAGATCAATCGGGAGGGCCGGATTACGAGCAGTACTTC
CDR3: CSARDQSGGPDYEQYF

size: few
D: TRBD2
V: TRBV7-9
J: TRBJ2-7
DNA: TGTGCCAGCAGCCCCGACGGGCTAGCGGGAGGATACGAGCAGTACTTC
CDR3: CASSPDGLAGGYEQYF

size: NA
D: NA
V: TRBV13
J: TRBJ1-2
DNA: TGTGCCAGCAGCCACGGCAGGGTTGGGAACTATGGCTACACCTTC
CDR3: CASSHGRVGNYGYTF

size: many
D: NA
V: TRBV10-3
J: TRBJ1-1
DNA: TGTGCCACCATGAACACTGAAGCTTTCTTT
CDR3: CATMNTEAFF

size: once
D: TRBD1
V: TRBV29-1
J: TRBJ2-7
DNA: TGCAGCGCGACGCCGCGACAGGGGGCGCAGTACTTC
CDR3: CSATPRQGAQYF

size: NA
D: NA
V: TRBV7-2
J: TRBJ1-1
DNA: TGTGCCAGCAGCCCGGGACCGATGAACACTGAAGCTTTCTTT
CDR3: CASSPGPMNTEAFF

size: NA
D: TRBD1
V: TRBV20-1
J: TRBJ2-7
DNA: TGCAGTGCTAGAGAGGTCAAGGGGGCTGACGAGCAGTACTTC
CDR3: CSAREVKGADEQYF

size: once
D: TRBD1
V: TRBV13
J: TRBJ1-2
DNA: TGTGCCAGCAGCTTAGGGGACAGGAACTCGAGGAGCTACACCTTC
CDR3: CASSLGDRNSRSYTF

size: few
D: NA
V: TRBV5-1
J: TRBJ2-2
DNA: TGTGCCAGCAGCCATGCGGGGAAGGACACCGGGGAGCTGTTTTTT
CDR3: CASSHAGKDTGELFF

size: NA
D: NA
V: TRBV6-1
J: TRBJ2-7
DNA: TGTGCCAGCAGTGAAGGTGGGCCGGGCGAGCAGTACTTC
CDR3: CASSEGGPGEQYF

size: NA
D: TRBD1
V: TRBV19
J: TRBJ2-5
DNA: TGTGCCAGTAGTCGTCGGACAGGACCCTTCCAAGAGACCCAGTACTTC
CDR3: CASSRRTGPFQETQYF

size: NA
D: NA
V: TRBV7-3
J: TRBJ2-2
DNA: TGTGCTAGCAGCTTAGGACTTCACACCGGGGAGCTGTTTTTT
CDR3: CASSLGLHTGELFF

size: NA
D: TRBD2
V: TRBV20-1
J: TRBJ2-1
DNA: TGCAGTGCCAAAGGGGGGACTAGCGGGAGTTATGAGCAGTTCTTC
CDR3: CSAKGGTSGSYEQFF

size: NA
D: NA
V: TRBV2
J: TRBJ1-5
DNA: TGTGCCAGCAGTGAAGAATATGGGTATCAGCCCCAGCATTTT
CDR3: CASSEEYGYQPQHF

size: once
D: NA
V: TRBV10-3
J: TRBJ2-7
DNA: TGTGCCAGCGGGCGGACTAAGACCTACGAGCAGTACTTC
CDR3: CASGRTKTYEQYF

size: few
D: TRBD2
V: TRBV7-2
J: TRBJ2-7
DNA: TGTGCCAGCAGCCCGCGGCTAGCGGGGATGTACGAGCAGTACTTC
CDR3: CASSPRLAGMYEQYF

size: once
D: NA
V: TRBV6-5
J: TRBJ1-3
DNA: TGTGCCAGCAGTTACTCAGCGGGGGAAGTAGGAAACACCATATATTTT
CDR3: CASSYSAGEVGNTIYF

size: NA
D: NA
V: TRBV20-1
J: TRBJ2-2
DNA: TGCAGTGCTAGAGATGGAGGGTTCACCGGGGAGCTGTTTTTT
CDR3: CSARDGGFTGELFF

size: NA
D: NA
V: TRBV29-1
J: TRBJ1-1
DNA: TGCAGCGTTGCTCCTAGCGGGAGTGAAGCTTTCTTT
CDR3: CSVAPSGSEAFF

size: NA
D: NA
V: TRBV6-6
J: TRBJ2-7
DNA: TGTGCCAGCAGCCGCGGCGCGAGGGAAGGCTACGAGCAGTACTTC
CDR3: CASSRGAREGYEQYF

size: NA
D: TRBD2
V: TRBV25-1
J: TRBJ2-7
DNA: TGTGCCAGCAGCCAAGGACCGGGACTAGCGGGAGGGCCTTCCTACGAGCAGTACTTC
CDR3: CASSQGPGLAGGPSYEQYF

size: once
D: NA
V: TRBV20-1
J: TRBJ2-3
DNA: TGCAGTGCTCCCCAACCATACACAGATACGCAGTATTTT
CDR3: CSAPQPYTDTQYF

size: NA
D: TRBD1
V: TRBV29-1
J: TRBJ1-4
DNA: TGCAGCGTTAGATTGACAGGGGGGACTAATGAAAAACTGTTTTTT
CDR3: CSVRLTGGTNEKLFF

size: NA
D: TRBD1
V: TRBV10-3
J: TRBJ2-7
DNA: TGTGCCATCAGCCAGGGGCAGGGGGCGTCAGACGAGCAGTACTTC
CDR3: CAISQGQGASDEQYF

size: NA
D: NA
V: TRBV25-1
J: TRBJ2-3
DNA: TGTGCCAGCAGTGAGTCGCGGAGACACACAGATACGCAGTATTTT
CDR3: CASSESRRHTDTQYF

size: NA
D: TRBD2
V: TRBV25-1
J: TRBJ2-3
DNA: TGTGCCAGCAGTGAATCCAAGCGGGGGGTCTACAGAGATACGCAGTATTTT
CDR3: CASSESKRGVYRDTQYF

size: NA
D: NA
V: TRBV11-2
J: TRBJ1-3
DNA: TGTGCCAGCAGCCAATCCGGGACGGTCAACTCTGGAAACACCATATATTTT
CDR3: CASSQSGTVNSGNTIYF

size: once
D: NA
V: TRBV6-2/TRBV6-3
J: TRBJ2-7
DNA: TGTGCCAGCAGTTACTTTAGCTACGAGCAGTACTTC
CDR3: CASSYFSYEQYF

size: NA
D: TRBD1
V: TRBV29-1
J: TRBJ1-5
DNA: TGCAGCGTCAAAAGCAGGGGGCTGGGTCAGCCCCAGCATTTT
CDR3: CSVKSRGLGQPQHF

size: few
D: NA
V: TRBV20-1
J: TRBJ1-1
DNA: TGCAGTGCTAGGGGAAATTCACGGAACACTGAAGCTTTCTTT
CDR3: CSARGNSRNTEAFF

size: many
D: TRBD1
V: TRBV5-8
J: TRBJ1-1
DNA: TGTGCCAGCAGTTGGGACAGAGGGCTCACTGAAGCTTTCTTT
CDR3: CASSWDRGLTEAFF

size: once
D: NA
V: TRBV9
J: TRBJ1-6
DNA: TGTGCCAGCAGTCGATCGAGGAGCTCCTATAATTCACCCCTCCACTTT
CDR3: CASSRSRSSYNSPLHF

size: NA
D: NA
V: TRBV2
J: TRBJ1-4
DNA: TGTGCCAGCAGTGAAGCGCCAACTAATGAAAAACTGTTTTTT
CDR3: CASSEAPTNEKLFF

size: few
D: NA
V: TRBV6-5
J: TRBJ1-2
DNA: TGTGCCAGCAGTTACTTGGGTACCTATGGCTACACCTTC
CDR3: CASSYLGTYGYTF

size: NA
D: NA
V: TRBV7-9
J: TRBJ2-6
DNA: TGTGCCAGCAGCTTTTACACCACCTCTGGGGCCAACGTCCTGACTTTC
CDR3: CASSFYTTSGANVLTF

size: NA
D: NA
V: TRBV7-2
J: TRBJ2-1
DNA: TGTGCCAGCAGGCCCACAGGGACCTACAATGAGCAGTTCTTC
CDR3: CASRPTGTYNEQFF

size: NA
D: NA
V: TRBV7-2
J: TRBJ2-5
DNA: TGTGCCAGCAGCTTAGACCGGGTCCGCCAAGAGACCCAGTACTTC
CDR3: CASSLDRVRQETQYF

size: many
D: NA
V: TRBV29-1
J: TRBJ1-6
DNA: TGCAGCGTTGAGATTGACAGTAATTCACCCCTCCACTTT
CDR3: CSVEIDSNSPLHF